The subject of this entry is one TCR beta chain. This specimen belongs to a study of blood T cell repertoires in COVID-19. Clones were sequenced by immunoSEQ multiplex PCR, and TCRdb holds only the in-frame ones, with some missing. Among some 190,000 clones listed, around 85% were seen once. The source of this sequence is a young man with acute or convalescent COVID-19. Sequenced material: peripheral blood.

Here the CDR3 DNA reads TGTGCCAGCAGTGACGAGCAGTTAACGGGCAATGAGCAGTTCTTC. Amino acids: CASSDEQLTGNEQFF. The J gene is TRBJ2-1, the V gene TRBV2, with D unclear. V was trimmed by 3 bases and J by 6 bases, leaving 15 bases between them. The CDR3 contains 15 residues. The germline CDR1 and CDR2 sequences are SNHLY and FYNNEI.